The clone carrying this T cell receptor (beta chain) was found a few times. Both 60 Vbeta primers and 13 Jbeta primers went into the PCR. TCRdb's copy holds only in-frame clones and misses some; the assay was immunoSEQ multiplex PCR. Of around 130,000 clones listed, around 57% were seen once; the top ten hold approximately 1.8%. This record comes from a study of cytomegalovirus exposure and HLA in healthy donors. This CDR3 has 14 residues. From germline, CDR1 is SGHTA and CDR2 FQGNSA. Trimming removed 4 bases at V and 2 bases at J, with 10 bases between. The sequence was obtained from a male donor in good health and CMV-seronegative. Sequencing was carried out using PBMCs. The chain combines TRBV7-2 with TRBJ2-3, with D possibly matching TRBD2 (6 bases). CDR3 bases: TGTGCCAGCAGCTCGGGACTTTCCACAGATACGCAGTATTTT. This sequence encodes CASSSGLSTDTQYF.